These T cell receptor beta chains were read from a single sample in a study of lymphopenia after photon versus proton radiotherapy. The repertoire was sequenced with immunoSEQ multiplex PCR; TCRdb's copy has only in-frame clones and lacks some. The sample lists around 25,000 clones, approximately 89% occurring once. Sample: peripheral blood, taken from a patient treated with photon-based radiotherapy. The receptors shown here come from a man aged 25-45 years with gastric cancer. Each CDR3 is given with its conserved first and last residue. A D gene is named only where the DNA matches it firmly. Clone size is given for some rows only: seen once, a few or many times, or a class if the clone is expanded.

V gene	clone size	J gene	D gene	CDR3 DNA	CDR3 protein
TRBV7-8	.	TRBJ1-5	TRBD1	TGTGCCAGCAGCTTACTGGGACAGGGAACCAGAAATCAGCCCCAGCATTTT	CASSLLGQGTRNQPQHF
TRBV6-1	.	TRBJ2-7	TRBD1	TGTGCCAGCACTCCCGGGACAGGAGGAAACGAGCAGTACTTC	CASTPGTGGNEQYF
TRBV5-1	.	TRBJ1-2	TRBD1	TGCGCCAGCAGCTTGGGGACAGGGGAGGATGGCTACACCTTC	CASSLGTGEDGYTF
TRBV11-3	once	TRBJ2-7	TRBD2	TGTGCCAGCAGCTTAGAGCCCCCCGGACTAGACCTCAGCGAGCAGTACTTC	CASSLEPPGLDLSEQYF
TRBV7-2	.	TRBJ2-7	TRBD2	TGTGCCAGCAGCTTAGGGCGGGAGGCCGAGCAGTACTTC	CASSLGREAEQYF
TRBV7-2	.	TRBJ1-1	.	TGTGCCAGCAGCCCCCACCGCTTGAACACTGAAGCTTTCTTT	CASSPHRLNTEAFF
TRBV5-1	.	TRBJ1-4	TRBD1	TGCGCCAGCAGCTTAGGGACAGGGAAGGAAAAACTGTTTTTT	CASSLGTGKEKLFF
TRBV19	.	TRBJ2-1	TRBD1	TGTGCCAGTAGTGCGGGACAGGGGGCGTCTGAGCAGTTCTTC	CASSAGQGASEQFF
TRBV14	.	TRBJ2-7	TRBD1	TGTGCCAGCAGCCAAAGGACAGGGTTAAGCTCCTACGAGCAGTACTTC	CASSQRTGLSSYEQYF
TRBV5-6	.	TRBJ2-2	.	TGTGCCAGCAGCTTGTTAGCAGACTACACCGGGGAGCTGTTTTTT	CASSLLADYTGELFF
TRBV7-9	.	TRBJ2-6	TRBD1	TGTGCCAGCAGCTCGACAGGGACTGGGGCCAACGTCCTGACTTTC	CASSSTGTGANVLTF
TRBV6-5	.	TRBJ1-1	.	TGTGCCAGCAGTTACCGAGAACAGGGATGGACTGAAGCTTTCTTT	CASSYREQGWTEAFF
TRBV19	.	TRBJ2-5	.	TGTGCCAGTAGTATGGGGGAGACCCAGTACTTC	CASSMGETQYF
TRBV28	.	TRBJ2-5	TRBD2	TGTGCCAGCAGTCCCGATTCGACTAGCGGGAAAGAGACCCAGTACTTC	CASSPDSTSGKETQYF
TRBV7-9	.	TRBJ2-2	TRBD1	TGTGCCAGCACCCCCCTTGGGGACAGAAACACCGGGGAGCTGTTTTTT	CASTPLGDRNTGELFF
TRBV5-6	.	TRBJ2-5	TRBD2	TGTGCCAGCAGCTTTGGACTAGCGGGGCAAGAGACCCAGTACTTC	CASSFGLAGQETQYF